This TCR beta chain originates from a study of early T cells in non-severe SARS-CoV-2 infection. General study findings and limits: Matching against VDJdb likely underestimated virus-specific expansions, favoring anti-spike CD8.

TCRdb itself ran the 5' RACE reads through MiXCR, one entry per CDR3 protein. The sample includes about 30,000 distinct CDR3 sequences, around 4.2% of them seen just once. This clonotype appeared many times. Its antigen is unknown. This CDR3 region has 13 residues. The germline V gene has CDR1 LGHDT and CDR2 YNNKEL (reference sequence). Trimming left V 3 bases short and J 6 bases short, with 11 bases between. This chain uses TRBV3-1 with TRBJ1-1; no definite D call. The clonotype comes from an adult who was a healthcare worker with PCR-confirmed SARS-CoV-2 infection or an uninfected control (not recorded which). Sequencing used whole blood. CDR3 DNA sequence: TGTGCCAGCAGCCAGGGGTTCCCTGCTGAAGCTTTCTTT. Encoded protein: CASSQGFPAEAFF.